This T cell receptor (beta chain) derives from a study of T cells after yellow fever vaccination. Study background: Tscm, CM, EM and EMRA memory subsets were sorted by CD3, CD45RA, CCR7 and CD95. Findings of the study overall: Post-booster repertoires again held most primary-vaccination clones (approximately 96% CD4, 75% to 90% CD8). Though weaker, the secondary response peaked faster, on day 5 versus 15.

Synthesis of TCR cDNA relied on 5'RACE template switching, which attached a universal primer site and UMIs. TCRdb re-derived calls from the 5' RACE reads in MiXCR, one entry per CDR3 protein. Counted here are 50,000 to 75,000 distinct CDR3 sequences, approximately 5.7% occurring once; the ten biggest clones make up 25% to 40%. CDR3 length equals 14 residues. Per germline, CDR1 SEHNR and CDR2 FQNEAQ (reference sequence). Trimming pared 3 bases from V and 2 bases from J, leaving 10 bases between. The source was PBMCs, either bulk or a sorted T-cell subset (CD4+, CD8+, memory, or dextramer-sorted; not recorded which), collected on the day of the yellow fever booster vaccination. This chain connects TRBV7-9 to TRBJ1-2; D is undetermined. This sequence originates from a man aged 18 to 29 who received the YFV17D yellow fever vaccine. In DNA form, the CDR3 reads TGTGCCAGCAGCTTCCCCCGGGGAAACTATGGCTACACCTTC. It encodes CASSFPRGNYGYTF.